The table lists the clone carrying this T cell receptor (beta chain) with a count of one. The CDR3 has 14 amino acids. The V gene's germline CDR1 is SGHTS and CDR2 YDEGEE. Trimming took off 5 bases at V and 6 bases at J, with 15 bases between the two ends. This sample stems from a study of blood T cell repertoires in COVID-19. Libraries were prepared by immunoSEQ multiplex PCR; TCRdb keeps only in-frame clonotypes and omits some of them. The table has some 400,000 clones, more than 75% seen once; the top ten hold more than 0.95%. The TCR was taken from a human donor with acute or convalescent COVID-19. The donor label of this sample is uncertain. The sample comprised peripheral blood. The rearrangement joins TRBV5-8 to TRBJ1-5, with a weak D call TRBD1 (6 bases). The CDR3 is CASRITGTPQPQHF. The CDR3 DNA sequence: TGTGCCAGCAGGATTACAGGGACCCCTCAGCCCCAGCATTTT.